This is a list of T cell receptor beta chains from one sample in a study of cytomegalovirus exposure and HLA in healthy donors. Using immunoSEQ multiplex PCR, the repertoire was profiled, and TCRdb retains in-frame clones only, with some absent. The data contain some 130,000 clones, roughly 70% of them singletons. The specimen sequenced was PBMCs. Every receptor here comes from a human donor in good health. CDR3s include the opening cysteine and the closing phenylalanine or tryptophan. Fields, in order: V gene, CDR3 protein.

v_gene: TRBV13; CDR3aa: CASSLGAGGADTQYF
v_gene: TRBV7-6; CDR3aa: CASSNTGGNEQYF
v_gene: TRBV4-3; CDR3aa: CASSQTGRGTEQYF
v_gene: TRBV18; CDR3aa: CASSPGQGGEKLFF
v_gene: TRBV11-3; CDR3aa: CASTTNQGETQYF
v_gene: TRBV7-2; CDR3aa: CASSQQHRGARLNTEAFF
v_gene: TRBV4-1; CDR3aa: CASSSAGGPLNEQFF
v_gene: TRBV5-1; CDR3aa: CASSGRRGSTDTQYF
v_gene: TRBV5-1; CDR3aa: CASRLGQGSTNEKLFF
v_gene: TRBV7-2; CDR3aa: CASSLGGGMNTEAFF
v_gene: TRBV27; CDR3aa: CASSFLTSRGEQYF
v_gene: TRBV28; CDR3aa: CASSSPPGTGVFYEQYF
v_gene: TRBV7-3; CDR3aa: CASSSNPRLAGGDEQFF
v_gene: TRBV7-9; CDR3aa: CASSFLDRGHEQFF
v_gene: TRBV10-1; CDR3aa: CASRVAGRETQYF
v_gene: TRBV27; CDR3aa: CASSLSTDTQYF
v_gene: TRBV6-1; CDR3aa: CASSLDRGEQYF
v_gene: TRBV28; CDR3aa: CASSSTGQPNYGYTF
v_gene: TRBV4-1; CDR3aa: CASSQEQIGTSAYSYEQYF
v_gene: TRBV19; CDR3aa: CASSIGGGQETQYF
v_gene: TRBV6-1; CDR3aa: CASSAGQFYSGNTIYF
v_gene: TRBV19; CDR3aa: CASSHRSRSYEQYF
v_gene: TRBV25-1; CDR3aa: CASSEYIPGGGTEQYF
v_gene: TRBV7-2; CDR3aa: CASSWTDPYEQYF
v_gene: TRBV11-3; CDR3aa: CASSKSGKDEQFF
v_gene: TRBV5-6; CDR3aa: CASSLGLPGTYEQYF
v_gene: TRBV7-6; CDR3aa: CASSSEPGLAGVYEQYF
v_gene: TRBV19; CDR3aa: CASATSPGNEQFF
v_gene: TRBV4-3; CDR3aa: CASSLRTRDRTDTQYF
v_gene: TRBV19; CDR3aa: CASSIGYVGTSGRGDEQYF
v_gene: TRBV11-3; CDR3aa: CASSKTVLYEQYF
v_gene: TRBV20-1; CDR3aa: CSASQTYEQYF
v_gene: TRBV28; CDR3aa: CASSFRREAWADTQYF
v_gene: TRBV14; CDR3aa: CASSQDPGSYNEQFF
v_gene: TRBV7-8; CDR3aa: CASIMGPGQGYEQYF
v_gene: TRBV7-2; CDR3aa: CASSLDGAGVPYEQYF
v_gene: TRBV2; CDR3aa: CASGLAARAGELFF
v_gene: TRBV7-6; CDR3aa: CASSLDPSLAGGEETQYF
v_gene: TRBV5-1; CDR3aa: CASSLGVRSGGGYNEQFF
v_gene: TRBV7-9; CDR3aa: CASSLEGWGRVKGGYTF
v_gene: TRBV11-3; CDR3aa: CASSNPGLASDTQYF
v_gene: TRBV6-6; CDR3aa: CASSFTNSGANVLTF
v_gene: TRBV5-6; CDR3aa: CASSLRTGRRAKNIQYF
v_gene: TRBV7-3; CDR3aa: CASSLSSNNEQFF
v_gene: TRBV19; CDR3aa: CASSRRTTTNEKLFF
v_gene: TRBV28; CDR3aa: CASSQTGGIAEAFF
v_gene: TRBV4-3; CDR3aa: CASSQDGGDRGYYGYTF
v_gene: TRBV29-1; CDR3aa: CSVQGESNQPQHF
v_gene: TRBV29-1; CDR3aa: CSVAGGNEQYF
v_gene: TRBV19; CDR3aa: CASSIGKAGRRETQYF
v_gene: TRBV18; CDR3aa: CASSPRIDSGNTIYF
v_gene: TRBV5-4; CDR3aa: CASSLRREGPETQYF
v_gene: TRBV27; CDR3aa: CASRSGTEAFF
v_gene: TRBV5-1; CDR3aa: CASSSGGGPETQYF
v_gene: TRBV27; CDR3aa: CASSLSRGGEQYF